The next 14 T cell receptor beta chains were all read from a single sample in a study of graft-versus-host responses after intestinal transplantation. Their cognate antigens are unknown. Produced via immunoSEQ multiplex PCR; TCRdb's table is partial and in-frame only. The repertoire holds about 120,000 clones, with 90% as singletons. Sequenced material: unstimulated CD4+ T cells sorted from spleen or lymph node cells, taken before intestinal transplant. The receptor source for this set is a human donor who received an intestinal transplant.

The chain joins TRBV7-9 to TRBJ1-6, with D hard to call. The V end was cut by 3 bases, the J end by 7 bases, with 7 bases between. The CDR3 extends over 13 amino acids. Germline values: CDR1 SEHNR, CDR2 FQNEAQ (reference sequence). The CDR3 here is CASSFAANSPLHF. The DNA for the CDR3 is TGTGCCAGCAGCTTTGCAGCGAATTCACCCCTCCACTTT.

V usage is TRBV5-1 and J usage is TRBJ2-7; 13 bases line up with TRBD2. The ends lost 4 bases at V and 4 bases at J; junction bases unmatched: 11. This CDR3 spans 17 amino acids. CDR1 is SGHRS and CDR2 is YFSETQ in the germline V gene. The CDR3 sequence: CASSPVPWTSGSYEQYF. The CDR3 coding sequence is TGCGCCAGCAGCCCGGTCCCTTGGACTAGCGGGAGTTACGAGCAGTACTTC.

V gene TRBV6-6 combines with J gene TRBJ1-1, with TRBD1 as a possible D gene (5 bases). Trimming took 0 bases from V and 1 from J, leaving 12 bases between them. This CDR3 has 16 amino acids. CDR1 MNHNY and CDR2 SVGAGI come from the germline V gene (reference sequence). CDR3 coding DNA: TGTGCCAGCAGTTACTCGAGGAGGGGACGGAACACTGAAGCTTTCTTT. It specifies CASSYSRRGRNTEAFF.

CDR3 DNA sequence: TGCGCCAGCAGACCAATTAGCGGGGCTGCCTACAATGAGCAGTTCTTC. Translating gives CASRPISGAAYNEQFF. The V gene is TRBV5-1, the J gene TRBJ2-1, with 8 bases identical to TRBD2. Germline V gene data show CDR1 as SGHRS and CDR2 as YFSETQ. The V segment lost 5 bases and the J segment 2 bases; nucleotides outside the gene matches: 9. This CDR3 is built from 16 residues.

This rearrangement joins TRBV28 to TRBJ2-3, with a tentative D call TRBD2 (6 bases). V lost 6 bases to trimming and J lost 6 bases, with 22 bases between them. The CDR3 consists of 16 residues. Germline CDR1 MDHEN, CDR2 SYDVKM. CDR3 nucleotide sequence: TGTGCCAGCAGGCGAAGGCCCAGCGCTGGGGGGGATACGCAGTATTTT. Its protein is CASRRRPSAGGDTQYF.

The chain couples TRBV30 to TRBJ1-5; D is unresolved. Germline values: CDR1 GTSNPN, CDR2 SVGIG (reference sequence). This CDR3 is built from 14 residues. With 0 bases removed from V and 1 base from J, the gap between germline ends came to 7 bases. CDR3 in amino acids: CAWSVGGSNQPQHF. The CDR3 DNA reads as TGTGCCTGGAGTGTTGGAGGGAGCAATCAGCCCCAGCATTTT.

This clone was recorded only once. The V call is TRBV4-1, the J call TRBJ2-1; 10 bases match TRBD2. The CDR3 length is 15 residues. Germline CDR1 reads MGHRA; CDR2 reads YSYEKL. The junction had 6 bases not matched to a gene; V was cut back by 4 bases and J by 6 bases. The CDR3 sequence is CASSPGLAVPNEQFF. CDR3 DNA: TGCGCCAGCAGCCCCGGACTAGCGGTCCCCAATGAGCAGTTCTTC.

The chain recombines TRBV5-1 with TRBJ2-2; TRBD1 aligns across 9 bases. The CDR3 length is 15 residues. The ends lost 7 bases at V and 4 bases at J; junction bases unmatched: 8. CDR1 is SGHRS, CDR2 YFSETQ, per germline. The CDR3 bases are TGCGCCAGCGGGACAGGGTCTGGGTCCACCGGGGAGCTGTTTTTT. Its protein is CASGTGSGSTGELFF.

This clone was seen a handful of times. The rearrangement links TRBV6-1 to TRBJ1-1; the D is unclear. The CDR3 has 12 residues. The V end lost 4 bases, the J end lost 4 bases, and 7 bases lay between the germline ends. Germline V gene lookup returns CDR1 MNHNS and CDR2 SASEGT. The CDR3 DNA follows: TGTGCCAGCAGTGGTTTCCGCACTGAAGCTTTCTTT. Encoded protein: CASSGFRTEAFF.

The rearrangement uses TRBV29-1 and TRBJ2-3; 7 bases are a match to TRBD2. Looked up from germline, CDR1 is SQVTM and CDR2 is ANQGSEA. The CDR3 runs to 14 residues. The V and J ends lost 5 bases and 6 bases, in that order; junction bases with no gene match: 11. CDR3 protein: CSVLRDYYTDTQYF. Here the CDR3 DNA reads TGCAGCGTTCTCCGGGACTACTACACGGATACGCAGTATTTT.

The chain uses TRBV5-4 and TRBJ1-6, with 8 nucleotides matching TRBD1. J was trimmed by 1 base and V by 0 bases; bases with no gene match: 0. In germline, CDR1 is SGHNT, CDR2 YYREEE (reference sequence). This CDR3 is 16 amino acids long. The DNA of the CDR3 is TGTGCCAGCAGCTTGGGACAGGGGTCCTATAATTCACCCCTCCACTTT. Its translation is CASSLGQGSYNSPLHF.

This clone showed up just a few times. The chain couples TRBV30 to TRBJ1-2; 7 nucleotides match TRBD1. V dropped 1 base and J dropped 0; count of bases not matched to a gene: 5. This CDR3 has 15 amino acids. Germline values: CDR1 GTSNPN, CDR2 SVGIG (reference sequence). CDR3 residues: CAWSDPGQSNYGYTF. The CDR3 DNA is TGTGCCTGGAGTGATCCGGGACAGTCTAACTATGGCTACACCTTC. The whole variable domain, filled in from reference TRBV30 and TRBJ1-2, reads SQTIHQWPATLVQPVGSPLSLECTVEGTSNPNLYWYRQAAGRGLQLLFYSVGIGQISSEVPQNLSASRPQDRQFILSSKKLLLSDSGFYLCAWSDPGQSNYGYTFGSGTRLTVV.

The chain joins TRBV19 to TRBJ1-1; TRBD1 aligns across 9 bases. This CDR3 comprises 14 residues. V was clipped by 5 bases and J by 4 bases; unmatched bases: 5. Germline V gene data show CDR1 as LNHDA and CDR2 as SQIVND (reference sequence). The CDR3 coding sequence is TGTGCCAGTAGTGTCACAGGGGGCCTCACTGAAGCTTTCTTT. Translation gives CASSVTGGLTEAFF.

This chain connects TRBV28 to TRBJ1-5, with D possibly being TRBD1 (5 bases). Deletions cut 2 bases from V and 3 bases from J, with 14 bases between. The CDR3 has 16 amino acids. Per the germline V gene, CDR1 is MDHEN and CDR2 is SYDVKM. The CDR3 nucleotides are TGTGCCAGCAGTTTACAATTTGGGGGGTACAATCAGCCCCAGCATTTT. It translates to CASSLQFGGYNQPQHF.